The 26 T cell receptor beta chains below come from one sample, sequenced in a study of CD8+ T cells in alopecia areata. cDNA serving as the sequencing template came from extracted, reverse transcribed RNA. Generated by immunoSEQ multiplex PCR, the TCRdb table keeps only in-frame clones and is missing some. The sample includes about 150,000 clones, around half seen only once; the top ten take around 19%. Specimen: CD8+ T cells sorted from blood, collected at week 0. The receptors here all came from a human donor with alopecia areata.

The CDR3 DNA sequence: TGTGCCTGGGGAACGGGAGTTAGTACTGAAGCTTTCTTT. Translation gives CAWGTGVSTEAFF. This chain uses TRBV30 with TRBJ1-1; D unresolved. Germline values: CDR1 GTSNPN, CDR2 SVGIG (reference sequence). The CDR3 totals 13 residues. Trimming removed 5 bases at V and 5 bases at J, with 15 bases between.

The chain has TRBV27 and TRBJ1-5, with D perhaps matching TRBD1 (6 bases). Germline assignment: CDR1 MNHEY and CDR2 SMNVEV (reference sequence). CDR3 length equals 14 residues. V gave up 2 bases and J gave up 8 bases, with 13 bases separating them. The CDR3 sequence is CASSLTGTYEPQHF. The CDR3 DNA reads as TGTGCCAGCAGTTTAACAGGGACTTATGAGCCCCAGCATTTT.

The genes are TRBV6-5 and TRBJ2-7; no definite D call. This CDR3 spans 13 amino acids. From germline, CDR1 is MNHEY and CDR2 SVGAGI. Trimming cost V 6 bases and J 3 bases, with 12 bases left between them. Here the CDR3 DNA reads TGTGCCAGCAGGCCCCTAGATTACTACGAGCAGTACTTC. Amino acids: CASRPLDYYEQYF.

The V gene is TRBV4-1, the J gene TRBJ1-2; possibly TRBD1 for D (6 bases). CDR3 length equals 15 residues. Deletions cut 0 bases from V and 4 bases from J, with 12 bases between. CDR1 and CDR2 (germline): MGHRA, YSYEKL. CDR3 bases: TGCGCCAGCAGCCAAGACAGGGGAGGTGGCTATGGCTACACCTTC. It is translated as CASSQDRGGGYGYTF.

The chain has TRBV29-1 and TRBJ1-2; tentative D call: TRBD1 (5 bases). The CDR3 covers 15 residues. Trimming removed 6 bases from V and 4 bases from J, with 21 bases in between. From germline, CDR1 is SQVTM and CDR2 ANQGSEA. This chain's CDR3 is CSVGPGSTGSYGYTF. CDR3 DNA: TGCAGCGTGGGACCCGGAAGTACAGGAAGCTATGGCTACACCTTC.

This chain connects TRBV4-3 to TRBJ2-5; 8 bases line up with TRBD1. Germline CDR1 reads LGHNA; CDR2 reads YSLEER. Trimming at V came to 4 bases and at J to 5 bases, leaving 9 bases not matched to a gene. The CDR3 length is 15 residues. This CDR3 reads CASSRNQGAGETQYF. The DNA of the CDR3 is TGCGCCAGCAGCCGAAATCAGGGGGCTGGGGAGACCCAGTACTTC.

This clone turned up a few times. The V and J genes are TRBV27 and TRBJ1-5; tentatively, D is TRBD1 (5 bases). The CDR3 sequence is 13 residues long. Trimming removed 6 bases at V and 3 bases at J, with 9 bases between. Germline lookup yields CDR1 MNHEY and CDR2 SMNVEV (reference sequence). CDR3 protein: CASRTQVNQPQHF. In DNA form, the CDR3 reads TGTGCCAGCAGAACACAGGTCAATCAGCCCCAGCATTTT.

The CDR3 is CASSPPDSANTGELFF. CDR3 coding DNA: TGTGCCAGCAGCCCCCCGGACAGCGCGAACACCGGGGAGCTGTTTTTT. J is TRBJ2-2 and V is TRBV7-2; possible D gene TRBD1, 6 bases. The CDR3 totals 16 residues. Germline CDR1 and CDR2: SGHTA and FQGNSA. The V and J ends lost 5 bases and 0 bases respectively, with 13 bases between them.

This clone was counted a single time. CDR3 sequence (DNA): TGTGCCAGCAGCGGAGGACTAGCGGGTCGGGAGACCCAGTACTTC. Its protein is CASSGGLAGRETQYF. The chain links TRBV9 to TRBJ2-5, with 11 bases identical to TRBD2. The germline gives CDR1 SGDLS, CDR2 YYNGEE. Trimming removed 3 bases from V and 5 bases from J; junction bases left unmatched: 6. This CDR3 is built from 15 residues.

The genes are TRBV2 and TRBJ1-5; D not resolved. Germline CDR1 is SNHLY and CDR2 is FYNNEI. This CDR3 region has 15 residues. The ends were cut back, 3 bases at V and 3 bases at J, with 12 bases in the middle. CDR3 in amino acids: CASSDGGALNQPQHF. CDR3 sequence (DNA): TGTGCCAGCAGTGACGGCGGAGCGCTCAATCAGCCCCAGCATTTT.

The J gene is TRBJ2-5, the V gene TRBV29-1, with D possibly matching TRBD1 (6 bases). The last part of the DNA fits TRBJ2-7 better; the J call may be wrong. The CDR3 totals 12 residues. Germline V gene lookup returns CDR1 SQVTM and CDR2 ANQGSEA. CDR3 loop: CSVWTATYEQYF. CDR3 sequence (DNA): TGCAGCGTCTGGACAGCCACCTACGAGCAGTACTTC.

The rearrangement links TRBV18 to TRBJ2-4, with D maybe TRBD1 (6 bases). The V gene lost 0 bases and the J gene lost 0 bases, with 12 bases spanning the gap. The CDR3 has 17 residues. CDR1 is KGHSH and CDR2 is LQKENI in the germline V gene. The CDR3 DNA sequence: TGTGCCAGCTCACCACCAGGGGGAAAACAAGCCAAAAACATTCAGTACTTC. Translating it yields CASSPPGGKQAKNIQYF.

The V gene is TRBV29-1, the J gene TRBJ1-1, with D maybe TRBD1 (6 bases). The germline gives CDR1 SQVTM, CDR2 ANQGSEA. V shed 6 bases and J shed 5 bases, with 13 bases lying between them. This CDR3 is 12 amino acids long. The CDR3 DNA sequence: TGCAGCGTCCATGAGGGGGGGACTGAAGCTTTCTTT. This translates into CSVHEGGTEAFF.

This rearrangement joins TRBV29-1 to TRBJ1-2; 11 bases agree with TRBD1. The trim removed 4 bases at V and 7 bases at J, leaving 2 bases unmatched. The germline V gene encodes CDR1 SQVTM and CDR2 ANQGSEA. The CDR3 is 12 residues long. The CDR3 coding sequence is TGCAGCGTTGTCGGGACAGGGGGTGGCTACACCTTC. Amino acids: CSVVGTGGGYTF.

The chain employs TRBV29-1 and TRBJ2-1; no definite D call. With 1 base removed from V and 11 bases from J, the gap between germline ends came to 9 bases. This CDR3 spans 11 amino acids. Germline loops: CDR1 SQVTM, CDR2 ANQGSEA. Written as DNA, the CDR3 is TGCAGCGTTGAAGGGCCGCCGCAGCAGTTCTTC. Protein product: CSVEGPPQQFF.

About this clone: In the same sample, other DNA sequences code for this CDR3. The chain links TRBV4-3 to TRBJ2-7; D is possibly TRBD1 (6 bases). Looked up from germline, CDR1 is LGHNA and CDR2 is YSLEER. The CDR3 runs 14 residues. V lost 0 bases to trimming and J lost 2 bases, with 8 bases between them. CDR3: CASSQDRGAYEQYF. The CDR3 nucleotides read TGCGCCAGCAGCCAAGACAGGGGCGCCTACGAGCAGTACTTC.

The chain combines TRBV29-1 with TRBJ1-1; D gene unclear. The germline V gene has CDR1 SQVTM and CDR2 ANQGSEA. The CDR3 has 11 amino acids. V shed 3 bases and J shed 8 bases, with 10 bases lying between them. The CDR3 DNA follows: TGCAGCGTTGATCTGGGATTAGAAGCTTTCTTT. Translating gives CSVDLGLEAFF.

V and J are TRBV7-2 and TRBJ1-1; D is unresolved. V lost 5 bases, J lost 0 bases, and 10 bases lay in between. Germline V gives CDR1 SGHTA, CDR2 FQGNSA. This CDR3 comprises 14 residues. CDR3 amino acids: CASSQDVVNTEAFF. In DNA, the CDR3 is TGTGCCAGCAGCCAAGACGTGGTGAACACTGAAGCTTTCTTT.

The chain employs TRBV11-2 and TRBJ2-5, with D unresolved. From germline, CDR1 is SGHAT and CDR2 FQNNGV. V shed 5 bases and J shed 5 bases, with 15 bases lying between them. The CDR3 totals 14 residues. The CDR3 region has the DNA TGTGCCAGCAGCGGATACCCAGACGGGGAGACCCAGTACTTC. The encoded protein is CASSGYPDGETQYF.

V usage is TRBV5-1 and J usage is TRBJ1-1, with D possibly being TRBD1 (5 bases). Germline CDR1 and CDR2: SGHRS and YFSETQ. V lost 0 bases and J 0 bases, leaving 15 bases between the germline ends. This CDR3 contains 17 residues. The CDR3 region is CASSLAQGWTVNTEAFF. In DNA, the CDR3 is TGCGCCAGCAGCTTGGCGCAGGGTTGGACGGTGAACACTGAAGCTTTCTTT.

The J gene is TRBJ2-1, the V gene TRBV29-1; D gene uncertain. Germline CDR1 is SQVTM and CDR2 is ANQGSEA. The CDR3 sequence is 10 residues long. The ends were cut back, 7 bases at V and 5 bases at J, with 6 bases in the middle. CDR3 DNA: TGCAGCGGGAAAAACAATGAGCAGTTCTTC. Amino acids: CSGKNNEQFF.

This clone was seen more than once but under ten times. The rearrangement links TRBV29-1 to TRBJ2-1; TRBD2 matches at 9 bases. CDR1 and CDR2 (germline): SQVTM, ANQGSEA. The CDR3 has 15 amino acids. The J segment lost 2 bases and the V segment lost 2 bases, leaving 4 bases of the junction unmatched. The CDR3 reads CSVEPAGGTYNEQFF. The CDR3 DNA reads TGCAGCGTTGAACCAGCGGGGGGAACCTACAATGAGCAGTTCTTC.

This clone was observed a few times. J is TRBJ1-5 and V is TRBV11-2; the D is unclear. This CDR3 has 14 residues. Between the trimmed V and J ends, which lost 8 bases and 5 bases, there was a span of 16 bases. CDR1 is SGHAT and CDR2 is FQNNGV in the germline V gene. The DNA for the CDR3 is TGTGCCAGCCAAGAGTGGGCAGATGATCAGCCCCAGCATTTT. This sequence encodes CASQEWADDQPQHF.

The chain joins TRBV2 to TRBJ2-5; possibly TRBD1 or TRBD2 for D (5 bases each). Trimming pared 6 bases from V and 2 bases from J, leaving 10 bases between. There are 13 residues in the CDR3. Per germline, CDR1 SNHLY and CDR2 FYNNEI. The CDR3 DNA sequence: TGTGCCAGCAGATCGGGGCCTCAAGAGACCCAGTACTTC. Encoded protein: CASRSGPQETQYF.

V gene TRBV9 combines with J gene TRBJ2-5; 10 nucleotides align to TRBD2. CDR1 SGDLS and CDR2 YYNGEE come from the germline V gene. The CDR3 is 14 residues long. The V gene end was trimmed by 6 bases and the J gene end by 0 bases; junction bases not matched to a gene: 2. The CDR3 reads CASNLAGDQETQYF. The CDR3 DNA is TGTGCCAGCAACCTAGCGGGGGACCAAGAGACCCAGTACTTC.

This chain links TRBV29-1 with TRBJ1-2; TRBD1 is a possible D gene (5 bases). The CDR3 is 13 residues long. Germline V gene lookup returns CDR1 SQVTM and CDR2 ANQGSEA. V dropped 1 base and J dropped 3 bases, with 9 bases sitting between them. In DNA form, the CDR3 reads TGCAGCGTTGAAGGGGGCGTCGACTATGGCTACACCTTC. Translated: CSVEGGVDYGYTF.